This entry describes one T cell receptor beta chain. These data come from a study of blood T cell repertoires in COVID-19. Turning to the study itself: Samples of COVID-19 (acute and convalescent) were obtained from the United States, Italy and Spain. The analysed material was cDNA or gDNA that came from T cells, B-cell-depleted T cells, or PBMCs.

Generated by immunoSEQ multiplex PCR, the TCRdb table keeps only in-frame clones and is missing some. This sample has about 64,000 clones, with 75% to 90% found just once. The CDR3 is 16 amino acids. V lost 4 bases and J 7 bases, leaving 23 bases between the germline ends. The V gene's germline CDR1 is SGHTS and CDR2 YDEGEE. Sequencing was carried out using peripheral blood. The J gene is TRBJ1-2, the V gene TRBV5-8; perhaps TRBD1 as D (6 bases). The TCR was taken from a man older than 75 with acute or convalescent COVID-19. The CDR3 here is CASSAINRARIAGYTF. The CDR3 DNA reads as TGTGCCAGCAGCGCAATAAACAGGGCCCGAATTGCTGGCTACACCTTC.